A single TCR beta chain is shown here with its context. This record belongs to a study of T cell changes during pregnancy in multiple sclerosis. Data came from immunoSEQ multiplex PCR; TCRdb stores just in-frame clones and leaves some out. This table has roughly 62,000 clones, 80% to 90% appearing once. The CDR3 is 13 amino acids. Germline loops: CDR1 SQVTM, CDR2 ANQGSEA. The ends were cut back, 3 bases at V and 5 bases at J, with 12 bases in the middle. Sequenced here: peripheral blood, sampled in the first trimester of pregnancy. This receptor was obtained from a female donor with multiple sclerosis, enrolled in a pregnancy study. The chain uses TRBV29-1 and TRBJ2-3, with D perhaps TRBD2 (6 bases). CDR3 in amino acids: CSVDGLEGDTQYF. The DNA of the CDR3 is TGCAGCGTTGACGGACTGGAGGGAGATACGCAGTATTTT.